A single TCR beta chain is shown here with its context. No cognate antigen has been identified for it. No clone much larger than this one lies a single base away; base qualities are absent. The data originate from a study of cytomegalovirus exposure and HLA in healthy donors (dated by TCRdb to about 2017). Turning to the overall study: According to a later analysis, one platform produced both the approximately 110 validation repertoires and the roughly 640 repertoires of the first cohort. Besides the first cohort of hundreds of subjects, a separate validation cohort made up of 90 to 150 different subjects was used. The study aimed to test whether cataloging public T cell receptors could reveal signatures of past pathogen exposure. High-throughput TCR immunosequencing, statistical association of individual TCRs with disease status, and machine learning were combined to predict cytomegalovirus infection status.

Trimming accounts for 4 bases at V and 8 bases at J, while the number of junction bases matched to no gene is 8. The CDR3, cysteine through phenylalanine, is 14 amino acids long. The DNA shown is the 42-base CDR3, in frame from base 1. According to the germline V gene, CDR1 reads MNHEY and CDR2 reads SVGAGI. Overall results and qualifications from the work: A later analysis found that TCRs clustered in the first cohort also tended to co-occur in the 110 or so validation repertoires, with 90% to 95% of cluster scores above 0. In vitro tests confirmed that a few of the cytomegalovirus-associated TCR beta chains recognize cytomegalovirus antigens. All 120 or so repertoires were used to score co-occurrence in the validation cohort in a later analysis, because that analysis had no HLA typing for the cohort. In both the original and validation cohorts, the classifier was reported to diagnose cytomegalovirus status with high specificity and sensitivity. According to the authors, the approach could potentially be generalized to other disease states and immunological phenotypes. The study gave a list of around 170 TCR beta chains associated with cytomegalovirus. Most TCR sequences were observed very rarely across donors, whereas some public TCRs were present in many individuals.

Library generation was performed with the immunoSEQ multiplex PCR assay. Under the source paper's analysis protocol: A statistical classification framework was developed to diagnose cytomegalovirus status using the catalog of TCR beta chain sequences. TCRdb re-hosts the immuneACCESS table, in-frame sequences only. Its copies lack some clones; in the studies checked, an unresolved V gene accounts for under half of them, and the cause for the rest is not known. For V, J and clone size, that table is used; D and trimming come from the DNA. This sample has roughly 240,000 clones in its table, and around nine tenths of those were observed once. The leading ten clones occupy 2.6% of the sample. Separate from the roughly 630-subject first cohort, the validation cohort of about 130 subjects was the group to which the donors belonged.

Sequenced: PBMCs. The TCR originated in a man in his late teens or twenties in good health and CMV-seronegative. The chain employs TRBV6-5 and TRBJ2-1; 7 central bases correspond to TRBD1. Here the CDR3 is given as CASSLTRGGDEQFF. The nucleotides are TGTGCCAGCAGTTTAACCCGAGGGGGCGATGAGCAGTTCTTC.